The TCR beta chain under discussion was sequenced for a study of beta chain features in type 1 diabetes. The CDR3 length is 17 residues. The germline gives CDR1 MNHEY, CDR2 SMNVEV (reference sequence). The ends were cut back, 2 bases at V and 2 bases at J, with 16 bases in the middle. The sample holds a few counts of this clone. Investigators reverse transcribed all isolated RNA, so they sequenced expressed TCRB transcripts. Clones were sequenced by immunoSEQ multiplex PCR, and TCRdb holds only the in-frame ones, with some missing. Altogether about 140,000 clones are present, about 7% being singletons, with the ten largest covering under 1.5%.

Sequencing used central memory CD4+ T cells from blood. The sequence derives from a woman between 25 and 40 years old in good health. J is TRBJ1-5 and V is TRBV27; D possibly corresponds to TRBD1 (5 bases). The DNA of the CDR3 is TGTGCCAGCAGTTTAGGGTATGGGGGGTCGGGCAATCAGCCCCAGCATTTT. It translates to CASSLGYGGSGNQPQHF.